One T cell receptor beta chain is described in this entry. The target antigen is unknown. PCR was performed using 60 Vbeta and 13 Jbeta primers. Data came from immunoSEQ multiplex PCR; TCRdb stores just in-frame clones and leaves some out. The table includes more than 95,000 clones, 70% to 80% detected once. The V gene's germline CDR1 is MNHNS and CDR2 SASEGT. The V end was cut by 3 bases, the J end by 1 base, with 13 bases between. The CDR3 has 16 residues. The data were taken from a study of cytomegalovirus exposure and HLA in healthy donors. Notes on the study in general: It was reported that the classifier diagnosed cytomegalovirus status with high specificity and sensitivity in both the original and validation cohorts.

The gene calls are TRBV6-1 and TRBJ2-4, with D unresolved. This clonotype was obtained from a man aged 30 to 39 in good health and CMV-seronegative. What was sequenced was PBMCs. The CDR3 DNA sequence: TGTGCCAGCAGTGACGTATTGAGATCGGCCAAAAACATTCAGTACTTC. Translating it yields CASSDVLRSAKNIQYF.